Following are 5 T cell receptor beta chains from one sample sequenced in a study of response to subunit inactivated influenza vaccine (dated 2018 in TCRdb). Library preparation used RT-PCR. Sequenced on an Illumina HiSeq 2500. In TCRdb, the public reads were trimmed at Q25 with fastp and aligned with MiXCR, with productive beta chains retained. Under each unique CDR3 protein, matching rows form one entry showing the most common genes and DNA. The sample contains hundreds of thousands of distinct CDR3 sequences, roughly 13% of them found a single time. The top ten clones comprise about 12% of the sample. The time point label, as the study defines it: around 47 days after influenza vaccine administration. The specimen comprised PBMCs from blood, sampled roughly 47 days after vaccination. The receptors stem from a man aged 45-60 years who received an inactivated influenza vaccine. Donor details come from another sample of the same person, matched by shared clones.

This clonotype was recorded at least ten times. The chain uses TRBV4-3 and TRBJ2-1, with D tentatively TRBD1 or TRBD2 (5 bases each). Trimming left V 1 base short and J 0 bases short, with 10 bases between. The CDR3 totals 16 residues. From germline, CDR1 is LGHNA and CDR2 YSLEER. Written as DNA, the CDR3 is TGCGCCAGCAGCCAAGGGGACCAGAGCTCCTACAATGAGCAGTTCTTC. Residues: CASSQGDQSSYNEQFF.

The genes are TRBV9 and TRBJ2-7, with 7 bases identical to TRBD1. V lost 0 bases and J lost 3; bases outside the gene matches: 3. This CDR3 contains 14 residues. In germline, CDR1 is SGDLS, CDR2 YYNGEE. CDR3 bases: TGTGCCAGCAGCGTAGGACAGGGACGCTACGAGCAGTACTTC. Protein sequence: CASSVGQGRYEQYF.

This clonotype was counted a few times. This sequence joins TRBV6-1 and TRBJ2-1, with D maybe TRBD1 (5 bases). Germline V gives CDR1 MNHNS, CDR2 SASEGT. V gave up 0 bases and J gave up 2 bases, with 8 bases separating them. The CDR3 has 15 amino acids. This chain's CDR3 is CASSEAVRAYNEQFF. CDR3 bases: TGTGCCAGCAGTGAAGCGGTCAGGGCCTACAATGAGCAGTTCTTC.

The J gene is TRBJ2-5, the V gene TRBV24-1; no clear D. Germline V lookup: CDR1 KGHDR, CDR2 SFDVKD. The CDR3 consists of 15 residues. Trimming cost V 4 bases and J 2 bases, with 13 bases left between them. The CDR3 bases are TGTGCCACCAGTGAAGGTGGCGGAATACAAGAGACCCAGTACTTC. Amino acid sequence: CATSEGGGIQETQYF.

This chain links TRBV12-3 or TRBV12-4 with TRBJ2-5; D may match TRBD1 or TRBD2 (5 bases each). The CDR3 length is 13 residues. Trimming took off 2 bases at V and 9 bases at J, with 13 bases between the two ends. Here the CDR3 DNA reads TGTGCCAGCAGTTTAAGTAGCGTGGGGGCCCAGTACTTC. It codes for CASSLSSVGAQYF.